This T cell receptor beta chain was captured in a study of T cell changes during pregnancy in multiple sclerosis (dated by TCRdb to between 2018 and 2021). Study-wide context: In women with multiple sclerosis, the researchers looked at how the T cell repertoire shifted as pregnancy progressed.

Comments on this clone: Its antigen is not yet known. No base quality information exists; no much larger clone differs at one position.

Libraries were constructed by the immunoSEQ multiplex PCR assay. Not all clones reach the TCRdb copy of this immuneACCESS table, which keeps in-frame sequences only. Checked studies attribute under half of the gap to unresolved V genes and leave the rest unexplained. The sample table lists 40,000 to 55,000 clones, roughly 92% of them with a count of one. Approximately 0.4% of the sample is held by the ten biggest clonotypes. CDR1 and CDR2, looked up from the germline V gene (reference sequence), are SGHKS and YYEKEE. V loses 4 bases, J loses 4 bases, and the germline ends lie 11 bases apart. Including the terminal cysteine and phenylalanine, the CDR3 comprises 13 residues. Just CDR3 DNA is preserved here, 39 bases in frame from base 1.

In this chain, TRBV5-5 is recombined with TRBJ1-2, with no D gene named confidently. Source: CD4+ T cells from peripheral blood mononuclear cells, taken before pregnancy. This clonotype was obtained from a female donor with multiple sclerosis, enrolled in a pregnancy study. The CDR3 amino acid sequence is: CASSHTERYGYTF. Read as DNA, the sequence is TGTGCCAGCAGCCATACGGAGCGCTATGGCTACACCTTC.